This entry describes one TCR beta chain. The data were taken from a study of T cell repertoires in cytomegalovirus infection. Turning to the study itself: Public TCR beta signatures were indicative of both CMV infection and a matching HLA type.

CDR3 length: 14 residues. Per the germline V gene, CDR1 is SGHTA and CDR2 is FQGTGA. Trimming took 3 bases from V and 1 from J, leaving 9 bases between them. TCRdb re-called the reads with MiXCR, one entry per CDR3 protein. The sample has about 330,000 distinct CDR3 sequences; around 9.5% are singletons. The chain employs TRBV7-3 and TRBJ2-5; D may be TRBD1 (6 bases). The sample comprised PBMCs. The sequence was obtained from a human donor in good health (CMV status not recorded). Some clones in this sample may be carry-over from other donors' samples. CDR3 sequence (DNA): TGTGCCAGCAGCTTGCTAGGGGGCCAAGAGACCCAGTACTTC. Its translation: CASSLLGGQETQYF.